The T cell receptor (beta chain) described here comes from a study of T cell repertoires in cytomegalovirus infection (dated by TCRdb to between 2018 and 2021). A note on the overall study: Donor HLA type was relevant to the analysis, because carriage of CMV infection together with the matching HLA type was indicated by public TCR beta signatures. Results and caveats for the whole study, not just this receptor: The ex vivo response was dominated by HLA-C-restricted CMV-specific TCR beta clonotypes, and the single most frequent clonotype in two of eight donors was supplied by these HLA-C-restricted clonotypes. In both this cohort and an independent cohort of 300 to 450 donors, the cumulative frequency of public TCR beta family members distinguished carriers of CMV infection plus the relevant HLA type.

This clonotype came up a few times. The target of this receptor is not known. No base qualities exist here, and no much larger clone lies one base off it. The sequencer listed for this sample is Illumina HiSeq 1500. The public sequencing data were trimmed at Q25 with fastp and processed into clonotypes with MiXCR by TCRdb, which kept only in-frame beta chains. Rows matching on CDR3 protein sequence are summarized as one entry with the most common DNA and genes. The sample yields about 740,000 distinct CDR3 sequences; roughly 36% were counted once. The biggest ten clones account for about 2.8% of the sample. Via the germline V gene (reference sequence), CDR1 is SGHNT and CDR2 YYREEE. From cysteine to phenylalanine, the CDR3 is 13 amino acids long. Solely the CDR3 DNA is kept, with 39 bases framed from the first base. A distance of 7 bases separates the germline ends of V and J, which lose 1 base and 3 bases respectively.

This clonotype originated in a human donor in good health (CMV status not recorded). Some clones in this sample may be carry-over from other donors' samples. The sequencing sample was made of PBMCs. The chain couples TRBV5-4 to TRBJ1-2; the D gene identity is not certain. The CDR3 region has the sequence CASSLRGYYGYTF. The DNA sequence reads TGTGCCAGCAGCTTGCGAGGGTACTATGGCTACACCTTC.